Shown below are 9 T cell receptor beta chains from a single sample sequenced in a study of control samples from healthy donors and cancer patients. Clones were sequenced by immunoSEQ multiplex PCR, and TCRdb holds only the in-frame ones, with some missing. The repertoire holds roughly 170,000 clones, with 93% as singletons. Sequencing was carried out using blood. Source of these receptors: a woman in her sixties or seventies in good health.

The chain has TRBV5-8 and TRBJ1-2; a possible D gene is TRBD1 (5 bases). The CDR3 totals 15 residues. Trimming took 2 bases from V and 4 from J, leaving 15 bases between them. The germline V gene has CDR1 SGHTS and CDR2 YDEGEE. The CDR3 sequence is CASSFSGASSYGYTF. As DNA, the CDR3 is TGTGCCAGCAGCTTTTCCGGGGCGAGTAGCTATGGCTACACCTTC.

The rearrangement uses TRBV9 and TRBJ2-3; D is ambiguous. With 0 bases removed from V and 1 base from J, the gap between germline ends came to 9 bases. In germline, CDR1 is SGDLS, CDR2 YYNGEE. The CDR3 is made up of 15 amino acids. CDR3 region: CASSVDSWGTDTQYF. In nucleotides, the CDR3 is TGTGCCAGCAGCGTAGATAGCTGGGGCACAGATACGCAGTATTTT. Based on the CDR3 plus reference TRBV9 and TRBJ2-3, the full variable domain is DSGVTQTPKHLITATGQRVTLRCSPRSGDLSVYWYQQSLDQGLQFLIQYYNGEERAKGNILERFSAQQFPDLHSELNLSSLELGDSALYFCASSVDSWGTDTQYFGPGTRLTVL.

This clone was observed a single time. The CDR3 nucleotides are TGTGCTAGTGGGGGGACAGGGGCCCAGCCCCAGCATTTT. This encodes CASGGTGAQPQHF. This chain uses TRBV12-5 with TRBJ1-5, with 10 bases identical to TRBD1. The germline V gene encodes CDR1 LGHNT and CDR2 FRNRAP. The CDR3 consists of 13 residues. V lost 6 bases and J lost 7; bases outside the gene matches: 3.

The genes are TRBV7-8 and TRBJ2-7, with no clear D. V lost 3 bases, J lost 1 base, and 19 bases lay in between. Germline V CDR1 and CDR2: SGHVS, FQNEAQ. There are 17 residues in the CDR3. CDR3 coding DNA: TGTGCCAGCAGCTTTGGGGTAGGGCATTTGACGTCCTACGAGCAGTACTTC. Its translation: CASSFGVGHLTSYEQYF.

V usage is TRBV29-1 and J usage is TRBJ2-7; 8 nucleotides match TRBD1. The CDR3 runs 13 residues. V shed 3 bases and J 2 bases; nucleotides not matched to a gene: 3. Per germline, CDR1 SQVTM and CDR2 ANQGSEA. The chain's CDR3 is CSVDTGGTYEQYF. The CDR3 nucleotides are TGCAGCGTTGATACAGGGGGAACCTACGAGCAGTACTTC.

The gene calls are TRBV29-1 and TRBJ2-5, with 8 positions matching TRBD1. After removal of 6 bases from V and 2 bases from J, the junction contained 5 bases not matched to a gene. The CDR3 is made up of 13 amino acids. Germline V lookup: CDR1 SQVTM, CDR2 ANQGSEA. CDR3 residues: CSVLGQGQETQYF. DNA of the CDR3: TGCAGCGTGCTTGGACAGGGACAAGAGACCCAGTACTTC.

The chain is built from TRBV5-8 and TRBJ2-1; 8 nucleotides line up with TRBD2. J gave up 3 bases and V 2 bases, and 10 bases lay outside the gene matches. Germline V lookup: CDR1 SGHTS, CDR2 YDEGEE. The length of the CDR3 is 17 residues. The CDR3 coding sequence is TGTGCCAGCAGCTTAACCCTAGCGGGTTATGACTACAATGAGCAGTTCTTC. It encodes CASSLTLAGYDYNEQFF.

V is TRBV3-1 (or the pseudogene TRBV3-2) and J is TRBJ2-7; TRBD1 matches at 7 bases. After removal of 1 base from V and 4 bases from J, the junction contained 7 bases not matched to a gene. The CDR3 covers 15 residues. Germline V gene lookup returns CDR1 LGHDT and CDR2 YNNKEL (reference sequence). The CDR3, as DNA: TGTGCCAGCAGCCAAGTTCCGGGACAGTCATACGAGCAGTACTTC. Translation: CASSQVPGQSYEQYF.

The J gene is TRBJ1-6, the V gene TRBV3-1 (or the pseudogene TRBV3-2); 7 bases line up with TRBD1. The CDR3 loop spans 16 amino acids. The junction had 15 bases not matched to a gene; V was cut back by 7 bases and J by 9 bases. Germline lookup yields CDR1 LGHDT and CDR2 YNNKEL (reference sequence). In DNA, the CDR3 is TGTGCCAGCAAAAGACAGGGTTCACATCACAGTTCACCCCTCCACTTT. It specifies CASKRQGSHHSSPLHF.